This TCR beta chain was recorded in a study of OX40 agonist ivuxolimab in advanced cancers. Regarding the study as a whole: Low clonal expansion, among the lowest seen, marked partial responders at 0.1-3.0 mg/kg.

The protocol was immunoSEQ multiplex PCR, while the TCRdb copy is restricted to in-frame clones and leaves out a portion. The sample holds under 55,000 clones, roughly four fifths seen once. CDR1 is SNHLY and CDR2 is FYNNEI in the germline V gene. The CDR3 is 14 residues long. V dropped 6 bases and J dropped 1 base, with 10 bases sitting between them. In regard to this clone: Its cognate antigen is unknown.

The source is an adult with an advanced solid tumor such as melanoma, head and neck, liver or kidney cancer. This specimen was CD4+ or CD8+ T cells sorted from blood, taken in a trial of the OX40 agonist ivuxolimab. The rearrangement uses TRBV2 and TRBJ1-5; D is undetermined. The CDR3 sequence is CASRHPGSNQPQHF. The DNA for the CDR3 is TGTGCCAGCAGACATCCGGGGAGCAATCAGCCCCAGCATTTT.